The 3 T cell receptor beta chains in this list originate from one sample, sequenced in a study of molecular identifiers for immune sequencing clone quantification. Each CDR3 protein is one row after TCRdb ran MiXCR on the PCR reads. The sample lists around 43,000 distinct CDR3 sequences, approximately 21% occurring once. The sample taken for sequencing was naive CD8+ T cells from blood, with Jurkat cell RNA spiked in. This sample's subset: FACS-sorted CD8+CD4-CCR7+CD45RA+ naive T cells. The receptor source for this set is a human donor in good health. Some libraries in this study had Jurkat cell RNA spiked in.

In its sample, this clonotype was seen many times. The chain combines TRBV14 with TRBJ2-3; 11 bases agree with TRBD2. V was clipped by 3 bases and J by 4 bases; unmatched bases: 6. CDR3 length: 16 amino acids. Looked up from germline, CDR1 is SGHDN and CDR2 is FVKESK. As DNA, the CDR3 is TGTGCCAGCAGCCATTTAGCGGGAGGGCCTCCAGATACGCAGTATTTT. Its translation: CASSHLAGGPPDTQYF.

Many counts were recorded for this clonotype. The chain uses TRBV5-6 and TRBJ2-7, with 7 bases that match TRBD1. The germline V gene encodes CDR1 SGHDT and CDR2 YYEEEE. V shed 5 bases and J 5 bases; nucleotides not matched to a gene: 7. This CDR3 has 13 amino acids. The CDR3, as DNA: TGTGCCAGCAGGATTCAGGGACAGAACGAGCAGTACTTC. It yields the protein CASRIQGQNEQYF.

This chain joins TRBV2 and TRBJ1-1; no clear D gene. Germline lookup yields CDR1 SNHLY and CDR2 FYNNEI. Between the trimmed V and J ends, which lost 0 bases and 2 bases, there was a span of 10 bases. This CDR3 contains 15 residues. The CDR3, as DNA: TGTGCCAGCAGTGAAGCTATAACAGCTAACACTGAAGCTTTCTTT. Residues: CASSEAITANTEAFF.